This TCR beta chain was sequenced for a study of blood T cells in healthy people across ages. Study findings and constraints: Diversity figures derived from one million T cells were judged to underestimate the true value.

CDR3 size: 14 residues. The V and J ends lost 6 bases and 2 bases respectively, with 14 bases between them. Per germline, CDR1 MNHEY and CDR2 SVGAGI. Primers used in a second PCR of roughly 6 to 11 cycles were a sample-barcoded 5' primer and a J-beta primer mix. The template-switch adaptor, which had 12 random nucleotides, put a tag on each cDNA molecule. MiXCR, applied by TCRdb to the 5' RACE reads, yields one record per CDR3 protein. Among roughly 1,800,000 distinct CDR3 sequences listed, around half were seen once. This clonotype was seen a few times. Its antigen is not known. Healthy Caucasians from Russia aged about 6 to 90 served as donors.

The specimen sequenced was blood. The origin of this receptor is a woman between 40 and 55 years old in good health. The chain joins TRBV6-5 to TRBJ2-7; weak D call: TRBD2 (6 bases). The CDR3, as DNA: TGTGCCAGCAGGGGAGGAGACAGACCCTACGAGCAGTACTTC. Translation: CASRGGDRPYEQYF.